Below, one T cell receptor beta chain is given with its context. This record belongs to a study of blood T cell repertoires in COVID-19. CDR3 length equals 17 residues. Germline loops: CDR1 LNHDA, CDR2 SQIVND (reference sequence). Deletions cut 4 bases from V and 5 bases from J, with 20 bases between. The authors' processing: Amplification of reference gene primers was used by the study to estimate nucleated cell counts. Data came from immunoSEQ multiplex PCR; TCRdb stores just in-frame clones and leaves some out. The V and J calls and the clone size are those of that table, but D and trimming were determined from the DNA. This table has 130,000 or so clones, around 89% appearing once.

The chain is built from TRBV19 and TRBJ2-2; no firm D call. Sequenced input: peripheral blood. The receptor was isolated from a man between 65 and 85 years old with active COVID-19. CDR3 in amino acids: CASSTLLWALGTGELFF. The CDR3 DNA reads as TGTGCCAGTAGTACCCTTCTGTGGGCCCTGGGTACCGGGGAGCTGTTTTTT.